These 20 T cell receptor beta chains originate from one sample sequenced in a study of human T cells and chemical hapten exposure. TCRdb processed the RACE reads anew with MiXCR; each CDR3 protein has one entry. The data contain around 300,000 distinct CDR3 sequences, approximately 6.3% of them singletons. The sample's time point: patch test 1, 2 weeks after DPC sensitization. Treatment described: therapeutic diphenylcyclopropenone sensitization with weekly scalp DPC. The source material was whole blood, sampled in connection with sensitization to the hapten diphenylcyclopropenone (DPC). The receptor set was obtained from a woman aged 18 to 35 with alopecia areata. Some clones in this sample may be carry-over from other donors' samples.

The chain links TRBV7-2 to TRBJ2-2; D gene uncertain. This CDR3 contains 13 residues. V lost 3 bases, J lost 5 bases, and 7 bases lay in between. From germline, CDR1 is SGHTA and CDR2 FQGNSA. This chain's CDR3 is CASSLLITGELFF. The CDR3 DNA reads as TGTGCCAGCAGCTTGCTAATAACCGGGGAGCTGTTTTTT.

This clonotype was observed a handful of times. The rearrangement links TRBV10-3 to TRBJ1-5; D is perhaps TRBD1 (5 bases). Germline V lookup: CDR1 ENHRY, CDR2 SYGVKD. This CDR3 contains 13 residues. Trimming shortened V by 7 bases and J by 7 bases, and 14 bases separated the two germline ends. The CDR3 DNA reads TGTGCCATCAACCCAACCTGGGGGCAGCCCCAGCATTTT. Translating it yields CAINPTWGQPQHF.

The chain has TRBV20-1 and TRBJ1-5, with no clear D. CDR3 length: 14 amino acids. Trimming shortened V by 5 bases and J by 4 bases, and 15 bases separated the two germline ends. Germline CDR1 and CDR2: DFQATT and SNEGSKA (reference sequence). In DNA, the CDR3 is TGCAGTGCTTTTGAGGGCTTAGCAAATCAGCCCCAGCATTTT. Its translation is CSAFEGLANQPQHF.

This clonotype was counted at least ten times. The V and J genes are TRBV6-2 or TRBV6-3 and TRBJ1-2; 7 positions match TRBD1. Trimming at V came to 4 bases and at J to 3 bases, leaving 8 bases not matched to a gene. The CDR3 has 15 residues. Germline V gene sequence: CDR1 MNHEY, CDR2 SVGEGT. The CDR3 sequence: CASSSTGDGDYGYTF. The CDR3 nucleotides read TGTGCCAGCAGTTCAACAGGGGATGGAGACTATGGCTACACCTTC.

The V call is TRBV4-2, the J call TRBJ1-2, with a weak D call TRBD1 (6 bases). Per germline, CDR1 LGHNA and CDR2 YNFKEQ. CDR3 length equals 14 residues. The V gene lost 0 bases and the J gene lost 7 bases, with 12 bases spanning the gap. The DNA for the CDR3 is TGTGCCAGCAGCCAAGATCGGGGGCCTTTTGGCTACACCTTC. This codes for CASSQDRGPFGYTF.

At least ten counts were recorded for this clonotype. V and J are TRBV20-1 and TRBJ2-1, with 11 bases identical to TRBD2. In germline, CDR1 is DFQATT, CDR2 SNEGSKA (reference sequence). The CDR3 loop spans 15 amino acids. The junction had 5 bases not matched to a gene; V was cut back by 3 bases and J by 4 bases. The CDR3 DNA reads as TGCAGTGCTAGTACTAGCGGGGGTGTATACAATGAGCAGTTCTTC. Residues: CSASTSGGVYNEQFF.

This clonotype came up many times. This chain uses TRBV28 with TRBJ2-7; 7 nucleotides agree with TRBD1. V was pared by 3 bases and J by 3 bases, with 5 bases of the junction left unmatched. Germline lookup yields CDR1 MDHEN and CDR2 SYDVKM. This CDR3 spans 14 amino acids. The CDR3 reads CASSFGTADYEQYF. CDR3 nucleotides: TGTGCCAGCAGTTTCGGGACAGCCGACTACGAGCAGTACTTC.

The chain combines TRBV18 with TRBJ2-5; 9 positions match TRBD1. The germline V gene encodes CDR1 KGHSH and CDR2 LQKENI. With 3 bases clipped from V and 2 bases from J, the junction kept 16 bases outside the gene matches. The CDR3 contains 19 residues. The CDR3 nucleotides read TGTGCCAGCTCACCCCCCCGGAGCCGTACAGGGGGCCGTCAAGAGACCCAGTACTTC. Translating gives CASSPPRSRTGGRQETQYF.

This clonotype was observed a handful of times. The chain has TRBV6-1 and TRBJ1-1; 11 bases are shared with TRBD1. Per germline, CDR1 MNHNS and CDR2 SASEGT. CDR3 length: 15 amino acids. V trimming: 7 bases; J trimming: 3 bases; junction bases outside the gene matches: 7. Here the CDR3 DNA reads TGTGCCAGCACCGGACAGGGGGCATACGACACTGAAGCTTTCTTT. As protein: CASTGQGAYDTEAFF.

This clonotype has ten or more counts. The genes are TRBV5-4 and TRBJ2-5, with D unresolved. V lost 4 bases, J lost 1 base, and 2 bases lay in between. Germline V lookup: CDR1 SGHNT, CDR2 YYREEE (reference sequence). This CDR3 region has 11 residues. CDR3 coding DNA: TGTGCCAGCAGCACCCAAGAGACCCAGTACTTC. Protein: CASSTQETQYF.

This clonotype has just a few counts. The V and J genes are TRBV18 and TRBJ2-1; D is possibly TRBD1 (6 bases). From germline, CDR1 is KGHSH and CDR2 LQKENI. V lost 6 bases and J lost 6, with 18 bases in between. The CDR3 has 15 residues. In DNA, the CDR3 is TGTGCCAGCTCCGGAATTAACAGGGTTGGCAATGAGCAGTTCTTC. Protein product: CASSGINRVGNEQFF.

The chain is built from TRBV6-5 and TRBJ2-7, with D hard to call. Trimming removed 4 bases at V and 0 bases at J, with 7 bases between. This CDR3 region has 13 residues. In germline, CDR1 is MNHEY, CDR2 SVGAGI. CDR3 in DNA: TGTGCCAGCAGTTCGTTGTTCTCCTACGAGCAGTACTTC. Residues: CASSSLFSYEQYF.

The genes are TRBV7-9 and TRBJ1-6, with TRBD1 identical over 8 bases. V shed 4 bases and J 9 bases; nucleotides not matched to a gene: 5. This CDR3 is built from 14 residues. Germline assignment: CDR1 SEHNR and CDR2 FQNEAQ (reference sequence). The CDR3 spells CASSSTGGSSPLHF. CDR3 DNA sequence: TGTGCCAGCAGCTCCACAGGGGGGAGTTCACCCCTCCACTTT.

This clonotype was observed many times. This chain joins TRBV11-3 and TRBJ2-3, with TRBD2 matching over 8 bases. V trimming: 5 bases; J trimming: 3 bases; junction bases outside the gene matches: 1. The CDR3 consists of 13 residues. In germline, CDR1 is SGHNT, CDR2 YENEEA. For the CDR3, the DNA is TGTGCCAGCAGCCGACTAGCGACAGATACGCAGTATTTT. This sequence encodes CASSRLATDTQYF.

A few counts support this clonotype. The genes are TRBV7-2 and TRBJ2-2, with D perhaps matching TRBD1 (5 bases). In germline, CDR1 is SGHTA, CDR2 FQGNSA. V lost 3 bases and J 1 base, leaving 15 bases between the germline ends. The CDR3 sequence is 17 residues long. CDR3 nucleotide sequence: TGTGCCAGCAGCTTTAGTCGCTGGGGCAGGAACACCGGGGAGCTGTTTTTT. This codes for CASSFSRWGRNTGELFF.

The chain combines TRBV20-1 with TRBJ2-1; 13 bases map to TRBD2. CDR1 is DFQATT, CDR2 SNEGSKA, per germline (reference sequence). Trimming cost V 1 base and J 10 bases; bases outside gene matches: 4. This CDR3 has 14 residues. This CDR3 is CSARGLAGGREQFF. CDR3 in DNA: TGCAGTGCTAGAGGACTAGCGGGGGGCCGGGAGCAGTTCTTC.

This chain connects TRBV6-1 to TRBJ2-7, with D tentatively TRBD2 (5 bases). The CDR3 totals 14 residues. Trimming took off 6 bases at V and 11 bases at J, with 23 bases between the two ends. In germline, CDR1 is MNHNS, CDR2 SASEGT. DNA of the CDR3: TGTGCCAGCAGCGACTCCTCCTTGACGGGGAAAAAGTACTTC. It specifies CASSDSSLTGKKYF.

This clonotype was counted a few times. The gene calls are TRBV6-5 and TRBJ1-6; the match to TRBD1 covers 8 bases. The germline CDR1 and CDR2 sequences are MNHEY and SVGAGI. Trimming removed 6 bases from V and 4 bases from J; junction bases left unmatched: 11. The CDR3 has 17 residues. DNA for the CDR3: TGTGCCAGCAGGGGGGATCCCAGGGGGCAGTATAATTCACCCCTCCACTTT. Translation gives CASRGDPRGQYNSPLHF.

This clonotype was detected only a few times. The chain has TRBV28 and TRBJ2-4; 10 bases agree with TRBD2. Germline lookup yields CDR1 MDHEN and CDR2 SYDVKM. This CDR3 spans 16 amino acids. The trim removed 3 bases at V and 0 bases at J, leaving 2 bases unmatched. The CDR3 loop is CASSLVAGGAKNIQYF. The CDR3 nucleotides read TGTGCCAGCAGTTTGGTAGCGGGGGGAGCCAAAAACATTCAGTACTTC.

This chain connects TRBV2 to TRBJ1-2; D is undetermined. The germline gives CDR1 SNHLY, CDR2 FYNNEI. The CDR3 contains 14 residues. The ends were cut back, 7 bases at V and 6 bases at J, with 18 bases in the middle. CDR3 protein: CASTSPDRYDGYTF. The CDR3, as DNA: TGTGCCAGCACGTCACCAGACCGTTACGATGGCTACACCTTC. The variable domain in full, with the rest retrieved from reference TRBV2 and TRBJ1-2, is EPEVTQTPSHQVTQMGQEVILRCVPISNHLYFYWYRQILGQKVEFLVSFYNNEISEKSEIFDDQFSVERPDGSNFTLKIRSTKLEDSAMYFCASTSPDRYDGYTFGSGTRLTVV.